This entry describes one TCR beta chain. This clonotype was detected many times. Its antigen is still unknown. No base quality information exists; no much larger clone differs at one position. The data were obtained in a study of human T cells and chemical hapten exposure (dated by TCRdb to about 2021). About the study as a whole: Libraries were pooled for sequencing, and per-sample TCR yields varied mainly because of small differences in library volumes within the pool. For every blood RNA sample, sequencing covered both the TCR alpha and TCR beta chains. Peripheral blood TCR repertoire changes were tracked in vivo in alopecia patients during primary and secondary sensitization to the hapten diphenylcyclopropenone (DPC). General study outcomes and caveats: After repeated subsampling, the strength of the expansion versus patch-test correlation and the threshold at which it became significant changed. No change with DPC sensitization was found in the number of TCRs above 1 in 1000 frequency, and no evidence of global repertoire structure alterations was found.

Library preparation used RACE. Sequencing used a NextSeq 500. Library preparation attached unique molecular identifiers to individual cDNA molecules for quantitative, reproducible TCR counting. Per the source publication's procedure: Samples had a median of roughly 99,000 TCRs, with a range from about 23,224 to 750,000. V, J and CDR3 annotation of the TCR reads was performed with the Decombinator software suite. Every sample was subsampled to the same number of TCRs (28,000) for the PS versus PT1 abundance plots. Expanded TCRs were defined as absent before sensitization and observed at least eight times at the 2-week time point. TCRdb reprocessed the public reads (quality trimming at Q25 with fastp, clone calling with MiXCR) and kept in-frame beta chains. Rows are combined by CDR3 protein, so each entry shows the most common genes and DNA. The V and J calls reflect TCRdb's pipeline rather than the authors' work. This sample lists 65,000 to 95,000 distinct CDR3 sequences; about 9.2% were detected once. 1.7% of the sample is in the top ten clones.

Reading the label with the study, this specimen's time point is: healthy volunteer bleed at 6 weeks. Unfractionated whole blood was collected in Tempus Blood RNA tubes, and total RNA was extracted from that blood. As TCR sequencing controls, five healthy volunteers were used, with blood taken at day 0, 2 weeks and 6 weeks. The sequence derives from a female donor in good health. Some clones in this sample may be carry-over from other donors' samples. Material: whole blood.

The sequence in DNA is TGTGCCAGCAGCTTGGTGACAGGGTATCAAGAGACCCAGTACTTC. Translated, it reads CASSLVTGYQETQYF. The receptor chain draws on TRBV5-6 and TRBJ2-5, with 7 bases in between that match TRBD1. Germline trimming: 0 bases from V, 2 bases from J; junction bases outside gene matches: 4. The CDR3 spans 15 residues, from the cysteine through the phenylalanine. The kept DNA is CDR3 alone, 45 bases in frame from the first base. The CDR1 and CDR2 encoded by the germline V gene are SGHDT and YYEEEE. The full variable domain, completed from the reference TRBV5-6 and TRBJ2-5 proteins outside the CDR3, reads DAGVTQSPTHLIKTRGQQVTLRCSPKSGHDTVSWYQQALGQGPQFIFQYYEEEERQRGNFPDRFSGHQFPNYSSELNVNALLLGDSALYLCASSLVTGYQETQYFGPGTRLLVL.